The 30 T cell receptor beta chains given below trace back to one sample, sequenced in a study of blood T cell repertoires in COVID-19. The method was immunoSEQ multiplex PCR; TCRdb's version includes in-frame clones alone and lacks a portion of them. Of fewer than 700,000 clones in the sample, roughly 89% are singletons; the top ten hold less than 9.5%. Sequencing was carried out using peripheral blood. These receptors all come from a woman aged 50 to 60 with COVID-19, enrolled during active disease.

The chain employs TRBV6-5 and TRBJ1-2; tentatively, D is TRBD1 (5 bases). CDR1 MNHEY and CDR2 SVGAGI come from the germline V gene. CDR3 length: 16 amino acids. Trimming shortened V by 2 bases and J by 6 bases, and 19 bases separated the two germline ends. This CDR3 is CASSYDPRQRLHGYTF. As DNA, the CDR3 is TGTGCCAGCAGTTACGATCCTAGACAGCGTCTCCATGGCTACACCTTC.

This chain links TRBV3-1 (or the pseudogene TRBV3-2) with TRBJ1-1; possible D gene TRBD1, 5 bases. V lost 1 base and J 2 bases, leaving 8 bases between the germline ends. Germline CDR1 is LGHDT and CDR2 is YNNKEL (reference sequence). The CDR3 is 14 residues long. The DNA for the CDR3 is TGTGCCAGCAGCCAAGCAGGGTATAACACTGAAGCTTTCTTT. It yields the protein CASSQAGYNTEAFF.

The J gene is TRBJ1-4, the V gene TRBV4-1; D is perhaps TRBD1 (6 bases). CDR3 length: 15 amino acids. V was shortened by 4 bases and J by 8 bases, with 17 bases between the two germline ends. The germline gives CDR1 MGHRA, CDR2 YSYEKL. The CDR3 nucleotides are TGCGCCAGCAGCCGATTTACAGGGTCGGGCGAAAAACTGTTTTTT. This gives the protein CASSRFTGSGEKLFF.

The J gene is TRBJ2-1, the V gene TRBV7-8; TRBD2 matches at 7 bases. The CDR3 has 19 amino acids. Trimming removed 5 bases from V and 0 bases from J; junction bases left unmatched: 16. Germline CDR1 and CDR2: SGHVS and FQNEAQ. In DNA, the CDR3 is TGTGCCAGCAGCCCCGGGGGGTCCTCCCTTAAGAGCTCCTACAATGAGCAGTTCTTC. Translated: CASSPGGSSLKSSYNEQFF.

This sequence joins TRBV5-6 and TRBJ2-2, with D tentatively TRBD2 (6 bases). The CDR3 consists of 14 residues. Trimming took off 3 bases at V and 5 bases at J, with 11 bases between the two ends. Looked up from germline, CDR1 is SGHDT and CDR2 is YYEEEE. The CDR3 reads CASSSSGGTGELFF. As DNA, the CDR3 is TGTGCCAGCAGCTCGTCCGGGGGTACCGGGGAGCTGTTTTTT.

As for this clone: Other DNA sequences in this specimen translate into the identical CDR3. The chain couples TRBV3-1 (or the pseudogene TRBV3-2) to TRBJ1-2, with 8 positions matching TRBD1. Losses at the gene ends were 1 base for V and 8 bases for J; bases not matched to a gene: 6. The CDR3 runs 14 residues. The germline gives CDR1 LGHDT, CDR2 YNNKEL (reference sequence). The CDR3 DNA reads TGTGCCAGCAGCCAAGGAGACAGGGGTGGAGGCTACACCTTC. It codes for CASSQGDRGGGYTF.

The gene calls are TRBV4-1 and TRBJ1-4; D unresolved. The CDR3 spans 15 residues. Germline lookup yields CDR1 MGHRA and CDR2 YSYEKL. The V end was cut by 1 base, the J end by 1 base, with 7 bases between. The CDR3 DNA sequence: TGCGCCAGCAGCCAAGGCGGGGTAACTAATGAAAAACTGTTTTTT. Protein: CASSQGGVTNEKLFF.

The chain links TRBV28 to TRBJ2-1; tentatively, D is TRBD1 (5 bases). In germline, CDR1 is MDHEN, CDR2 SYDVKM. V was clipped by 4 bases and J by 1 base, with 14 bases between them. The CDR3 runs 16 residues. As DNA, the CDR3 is TGTGCCAGCAGTTCCCTACGTGGGGCATCCTACAATGAGCAGTTCTTC. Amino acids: CASSSLRGASYNEQFF.

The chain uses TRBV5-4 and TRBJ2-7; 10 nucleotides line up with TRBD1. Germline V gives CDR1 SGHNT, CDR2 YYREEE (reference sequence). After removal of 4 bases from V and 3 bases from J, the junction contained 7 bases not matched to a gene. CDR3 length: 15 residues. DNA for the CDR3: TGTGCCAGCAGCCCTGGGGACAGGGGAGACTACGAGCAGTACTTC. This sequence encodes CASSPGDRGDYEQYF.

CDR3 coding DNA: TGCGCCAGCAGCCCAGGACAGGGGGCATGGACCGGGGAGCTGTTTTTT. Its protein is CASSPGQGAWTGELFF. This chain connects TRBV4-1 to TRBJ2-2; 11 bases match TRBD1. The germline gives CDR1 MGHRA, CDR2 YSYEKL. The CDR3 sequence is 16 residues long. V shed 4 bases and J 5 bases; nucleotides not matched to a gene: 6.

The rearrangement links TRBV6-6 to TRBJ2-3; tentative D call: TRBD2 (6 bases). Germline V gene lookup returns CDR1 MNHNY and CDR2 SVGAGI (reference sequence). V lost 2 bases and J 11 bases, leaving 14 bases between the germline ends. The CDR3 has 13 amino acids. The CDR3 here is CASSYGSQEGQYF. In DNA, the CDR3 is TGTGCCAGCAGTTACGGCAGTCAGGAGGGGCAGTATTTT.

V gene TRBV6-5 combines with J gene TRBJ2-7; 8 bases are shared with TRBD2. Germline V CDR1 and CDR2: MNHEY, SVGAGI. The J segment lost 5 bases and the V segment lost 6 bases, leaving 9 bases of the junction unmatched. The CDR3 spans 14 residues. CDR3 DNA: TGTGCCAGCAGACAGCGGGGGACCCTCCACGAGCAGTACTTC. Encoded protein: CASRQRGTLHEQYF.

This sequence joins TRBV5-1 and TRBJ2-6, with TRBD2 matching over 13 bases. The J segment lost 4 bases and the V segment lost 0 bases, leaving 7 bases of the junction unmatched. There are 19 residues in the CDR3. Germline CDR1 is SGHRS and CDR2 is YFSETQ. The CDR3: CASSLAAGLAGAGANVLTF. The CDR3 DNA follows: TGCGCCAGCAGCTTGGCCGCAGGACTAGCGGGGGCAGGGGCCAACGTCCTGACTTTC.

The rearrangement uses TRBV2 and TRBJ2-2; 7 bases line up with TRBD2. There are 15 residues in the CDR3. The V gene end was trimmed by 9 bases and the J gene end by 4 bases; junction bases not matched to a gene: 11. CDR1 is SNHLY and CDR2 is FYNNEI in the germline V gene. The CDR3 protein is CASQRDPMGTGELFF. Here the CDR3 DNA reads TGTGCCAGTCAGCGGGACCCTATGGGCACCGGGGAGCTGTTTTTT.

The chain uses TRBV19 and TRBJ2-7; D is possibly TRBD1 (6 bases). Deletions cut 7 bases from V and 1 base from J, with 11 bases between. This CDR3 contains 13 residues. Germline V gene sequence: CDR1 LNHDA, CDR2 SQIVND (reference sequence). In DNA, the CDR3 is TGTGCCAGTAACCCTGGACAGTCCTACGAGCAGTACTTC. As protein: CASNPGQSYEQYF.

The CDR3 DNA follows: TGTGCCATCGGGAGGGATGGCTACACCTTC. Protein: CAIGRDGYTF. The chain uses TRBV10-3 and TRBJ1-2; the D is unclear. V lost 8 bases to trimming and J lost 6 bases, with 7 bases between them. There are 10 residues in the CDR3. The germline gives CDR1 ENHRY, CDR2 SYGVKD.

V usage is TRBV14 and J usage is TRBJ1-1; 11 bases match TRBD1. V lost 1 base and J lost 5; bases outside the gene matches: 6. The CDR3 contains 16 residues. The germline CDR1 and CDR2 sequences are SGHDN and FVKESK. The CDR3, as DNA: TGTGCCAGCAGCCAAGGGACAGGGGGCTTAGAGACTGAAGCTTTCTTT. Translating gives CASSQGTGGLETEAFF.

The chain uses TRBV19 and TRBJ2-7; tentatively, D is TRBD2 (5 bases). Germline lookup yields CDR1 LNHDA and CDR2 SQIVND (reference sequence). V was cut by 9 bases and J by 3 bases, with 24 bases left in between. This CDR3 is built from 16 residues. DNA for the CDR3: TGTGCCAGATTCGGGATGGGGTGCAGCTCCCTCTACGAGCAGTACTTC. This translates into CARFGMGCSSLYEQYF.

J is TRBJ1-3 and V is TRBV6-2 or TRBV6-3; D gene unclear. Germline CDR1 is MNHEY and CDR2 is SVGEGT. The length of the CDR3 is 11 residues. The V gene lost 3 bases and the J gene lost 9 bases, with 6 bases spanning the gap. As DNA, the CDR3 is TGTGCCAGCAGTTATTACGGCACCATATATTTT. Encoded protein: CASSYYGTIYF.

The CDR3 DNA follows: TGTGCCAGCAGTTACTCTACAGGGGGCGCGAAGGAAAAACTGTTTTTT. This translates into CASSYSTGGAKEKLFF. The gene calls are TRBV6-5 and TRBJ1-4, with 9 bases identical to TRBD1. The V gene end was trimmed by 0 bases and the J gene end by 8 bases; junction bases not matched to a gene: 7. Germline V gives CDR1 MNHEY, CDR2 SVGAGI. This CDR3 contains 16 residues.

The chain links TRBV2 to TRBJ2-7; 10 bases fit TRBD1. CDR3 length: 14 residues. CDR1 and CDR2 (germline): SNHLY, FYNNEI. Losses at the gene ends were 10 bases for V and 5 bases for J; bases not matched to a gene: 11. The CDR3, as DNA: TGTGCCACTATCTCCGGGACAGGGGAAGACGAGCAGTACTTC. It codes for CATISGTGEDEQYF.

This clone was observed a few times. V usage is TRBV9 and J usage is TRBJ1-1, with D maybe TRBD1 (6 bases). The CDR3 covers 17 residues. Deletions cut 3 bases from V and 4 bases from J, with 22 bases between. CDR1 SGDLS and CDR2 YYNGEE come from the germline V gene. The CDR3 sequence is CASSGRGIGKVGTEAFF. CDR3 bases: TGTGCCAGCAGCGGCAGGGGAATTGGGAAGGTGGGCACTGAAGCTTTCTTT.

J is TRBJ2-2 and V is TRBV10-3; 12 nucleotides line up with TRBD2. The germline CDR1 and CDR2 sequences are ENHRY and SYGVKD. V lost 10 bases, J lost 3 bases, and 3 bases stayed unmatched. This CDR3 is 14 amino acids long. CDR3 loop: CATLAGGYTGELFF. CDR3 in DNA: TGTGCCACCCTAGCGGGGGGGTACACCGGGGAGCTGTTTTTT.

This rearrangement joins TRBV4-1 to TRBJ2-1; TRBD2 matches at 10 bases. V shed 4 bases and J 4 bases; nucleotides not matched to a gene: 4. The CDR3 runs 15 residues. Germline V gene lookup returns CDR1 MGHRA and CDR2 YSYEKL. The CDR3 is CASSRGLAEYNEQFF. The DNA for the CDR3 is TGCGCCAGCAGCCGCGGACTAGCGGAGTACAATGAGCAGTTCTTC.

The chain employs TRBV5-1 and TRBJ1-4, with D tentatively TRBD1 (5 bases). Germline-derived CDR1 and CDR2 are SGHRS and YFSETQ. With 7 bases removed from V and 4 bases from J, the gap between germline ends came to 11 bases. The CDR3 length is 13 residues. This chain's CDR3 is CASQGEGNEKLFF. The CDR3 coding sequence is TGCGCCAGCCAGGGCGAAGGTAATGAAAAACTGTTTTTT.

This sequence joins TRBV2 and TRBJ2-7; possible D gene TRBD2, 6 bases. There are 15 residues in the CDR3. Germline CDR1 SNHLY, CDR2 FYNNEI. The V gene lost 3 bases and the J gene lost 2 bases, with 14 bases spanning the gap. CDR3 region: CASSERSGGTYEQYF. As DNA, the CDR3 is TGTGCCAGCAGTGAGAGGTCAGGCGGGACCTACGAGCAGTACTTC.

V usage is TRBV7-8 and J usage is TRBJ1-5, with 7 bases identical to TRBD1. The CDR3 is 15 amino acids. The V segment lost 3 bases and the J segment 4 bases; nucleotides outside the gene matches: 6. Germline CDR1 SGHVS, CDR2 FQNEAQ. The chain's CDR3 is CASSFTTGENQPQHF. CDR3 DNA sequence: TGTGCCAGCAGCTTCACTACAGGGGAGAATCAGCCCCAGCATTTT.

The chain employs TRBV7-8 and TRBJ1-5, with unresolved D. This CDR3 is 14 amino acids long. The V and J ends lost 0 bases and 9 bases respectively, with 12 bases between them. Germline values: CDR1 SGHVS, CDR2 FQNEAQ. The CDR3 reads CASSLAFWASPQHF. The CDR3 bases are TGTGCCAGCAGCTTAGCTTTTTGGGCGTCGCCCCAGCATTTT.

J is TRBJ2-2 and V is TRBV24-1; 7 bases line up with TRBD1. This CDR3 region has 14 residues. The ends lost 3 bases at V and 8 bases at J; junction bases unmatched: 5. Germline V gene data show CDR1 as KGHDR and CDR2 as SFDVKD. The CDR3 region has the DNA TGTGCCACCAGTGATGAGACAGGGCTGGGGGAGCTGTTTTTT. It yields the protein CATSDETGLGELFF.

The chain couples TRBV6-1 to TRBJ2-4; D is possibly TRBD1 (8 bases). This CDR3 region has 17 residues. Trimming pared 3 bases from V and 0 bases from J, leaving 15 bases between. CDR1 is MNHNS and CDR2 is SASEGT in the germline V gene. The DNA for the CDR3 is TGTGCCAGCAGTGAGCACAGGGGGGGAATAGCCAAAAACATTCAGTACTTC. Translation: CASSEHRGGIAKNIQYF.